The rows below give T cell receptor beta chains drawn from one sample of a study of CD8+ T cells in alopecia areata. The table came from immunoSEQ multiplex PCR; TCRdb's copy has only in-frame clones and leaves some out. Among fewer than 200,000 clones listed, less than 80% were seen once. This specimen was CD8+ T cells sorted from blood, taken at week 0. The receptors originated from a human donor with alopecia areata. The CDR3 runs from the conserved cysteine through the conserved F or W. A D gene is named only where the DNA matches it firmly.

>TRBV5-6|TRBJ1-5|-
CASSMGRRARNQPQHF
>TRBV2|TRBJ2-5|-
CASSLHWEETQYF
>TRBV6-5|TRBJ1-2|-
CASNLGGGYTF
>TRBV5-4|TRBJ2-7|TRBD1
CASSLEAGGFYEQYF
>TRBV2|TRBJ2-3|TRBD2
CASLSWRGGSTDTQYF
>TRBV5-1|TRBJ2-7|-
CASSLGQLEQYF
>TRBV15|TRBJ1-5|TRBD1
CATSRHFQGAGNQPQHF
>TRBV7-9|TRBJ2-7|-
CASSHLAYEQYF
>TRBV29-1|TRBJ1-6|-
CSVTVGGGLDSPLHF
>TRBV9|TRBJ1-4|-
CASSVASTANEKLFF
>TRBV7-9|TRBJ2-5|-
CASSLDLAVQETQYF
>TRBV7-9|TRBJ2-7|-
CASSPPGDAEQYF
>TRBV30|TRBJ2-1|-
CAWMTAYEQFF
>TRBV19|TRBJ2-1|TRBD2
CATNSGGAMYNEQFF
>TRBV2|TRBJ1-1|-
CASKGKTEAFF
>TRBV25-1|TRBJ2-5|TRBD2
CASSEFGGGETQYF
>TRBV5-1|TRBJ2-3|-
CASSLSTDTQYF
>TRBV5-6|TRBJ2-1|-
CASSFGFNGNEQFF
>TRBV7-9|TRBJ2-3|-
CASSQPQGLDTQYF
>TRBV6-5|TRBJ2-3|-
CASSSLPSSTDTQYF
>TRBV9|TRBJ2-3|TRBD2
CASSVYLAGRADTQYF
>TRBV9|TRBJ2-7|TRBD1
CASSVGVGTGRSYEQYF
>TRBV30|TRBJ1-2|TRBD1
CAWSLTGNYGYTF
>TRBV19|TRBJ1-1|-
CASSQSGLSDTEAFF
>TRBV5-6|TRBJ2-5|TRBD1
CASSFPGQGQTQYF